Each of the 29 T cell receptor beta chains below was sequenced from the same sample in a study of T cells in Graves' hyperthyroidism and ophthalmopathy. Researchers took RNA transcripts and amplified the TCR beta CDR3 regions from them. The HTBI primer set served for first-round RT-PCR of the TCR CDR3. TCRdb ran MiXCR on the multiplex PCR reads and lists one entry per CDR3 protein. This table holds roughly 500,000 distinct CDR3 sequences, around 24% found once. What was sequenced was blood. These receptors came from a woman in her 30s with Graves' ophthalmopathy.

This clonotype was counted many times. This sequence joins TRBV2 and TRBJ2-5, with TRBD1 matching over 8 bases. Germline CDR1 is SNHLY and CDR2 is FYNNEI. The J segment lost 5 bases and the V segment lost 6 bases, leaving 8 bases of the junction unmatched. CDR3 length equals 14 residues. CDR3 region: CASRRTTGGETQYF. DNA of the CDR3: TGTGCCAGCAGACGGACAACAGGGGGGGAGACCCAGTACTTC.

In its sample, this clonotype was seen a few times. The V and J genes are TRBV20-1 and TRBJ2-7; D uncertain. The V end was cut by 4 bases, the J end by 2 bases, with 12 bases between. Germline loops: CDR1 DFQATT, CDR2 SNEGSKA (reference sequence). This CDR3 has 13 amino acids. In DNA form, the CDR3 reads TGCAGTGCTACTTTTAACAGTGCCTACGAGCAGTACTTC. Protein sequence: CSATFNSAYEQYF.

In this sample, this clonotype turned up many times. The V and J genes are TRBV9 and TRBJ1-1; D may be TRBD1 (6 bases). CDR3 length equals 15 residues. Germline V gene lookup returns CDR1 SGDLS and CDR2 YYNGEE. Trimming removed 0 bases at V and 4 bases at J, with 13 bases between. In DNA, the CDR3 is TGTGCCAGCAGCGTAGTTGGGGGGCCGGGCACTGAAGCTTTCTTT. The encoded protein is CASSVVGGPGTEAFF.

The chain recombines TRBV6-1 with TRBJ2-7; D is perhaps TRBD2 (10 bases). V was clipped by 6 bases and J by 3 bases, with 18 bases between them. The CDR3 totals 15 residues. Germline CDR1 MNHNS, CDR2 SASEGT. The CDR3 DNA sequence: TGTGCCAGCAGACAGGGGGCTAGCGGGAGCTACGAGCAGTACTTC. Residues: CASRQGASGSYEQYF.

The CDR3 coding sequence is TGTGCCAGCAGCTCTCAGGGGGGGGAGACTGAAGCTTTCTTT. Its translation is CASSSQGGETEAFF. The chain has TRBV7-3 and TRBJ1-1; 7 bases align to TRBD1. The CDR3 has 14 amino acids. CDR1 is SGHTA and CDR2 is FQGTGA in the germline V gene. J gave up 5 bases and V 4 bases, and 7 bases lay outside the gene matches.

This clonotype appeared many times. The V call is TRBV10-3, the J call TRBJ2-5; D is perhaps TRBD1 (5 bases). The V end lost 8 bases, the J end lost 2 bases, and 6 bases lay between the germline ends. The CDR3 has 11 amino acids. Germline CDR1 and CDR2: ENHRY and SYGVKD. The CDR3 DNA follows: TGTGCCATCGGACAACAAGAGACCCAGTACTTC. It codes for CAIGQQETQYF.

This clonotype was observed many times. J is TRBJ1-2 and V is TRBV29-1; no clear D gene. Germline V CDR1 and CDR2: SQVTM, ANQGSEA. The CDR3 has 12 amino acids. V was cut by 7 bases and J by 2 bases, with 11 bases left in between. CDR3 sequence reads: CSDTDGNYGYTF. CDR3 sequence (DNA): TGCAGCGATACGGACGGGAACTATGGCTACACCTTC.

This clonotype was detected ten times or more. The chain carries TRBV19 and TRBJ1-5, with D hard to call. Trimming cost V 3 bases and J 5 bases, with 5 bases left between them. This CDR3 has 12 residues. CDR1 is LNHDA, CDR2 SQIVND, per germline (reference sequence). DNA of the CDR3: TGTGCCAGTAGTATTTATGATCAGCCCCAGCATTTT. Translated: CASSIYDQPQHF.

Many counts were recorded for this clonotype. The chain links TRBV27 to TRBJ2-7; 10 nucleotides match TRBD1. CDR3 length equals 14 residues. V gave up 6 bases and J gave up 3 bases; unmatched junction bases: 5. CDR1 is MNHEY, CDR2 SMNVEV, per germline (reference sequence). The CDR3 coding sequence is TGTGCCAGCAGACGGACAGGGGGAATCTACGAGCAGTACTTC. It is translated as CASRRTGGIYEQYF.

This clonotype occurred many times. The CDR3 DNA sequence: TGTGCCTCTAGAGCGGCGGGGGGACAGGGGAGAGACTACGAGCAGTACTTC. This translates into CASRAAGGQGRDYEQYF. The chain combines TRBV13 with TRBJ2-7; 10 bases map to TRBD1. CDR1 PRHDT and CDR2 FYEKMQ come from the germline V gene (reference sequence). CDR3 length equals 17 residues. V was pared by 11 bases and J by 3 bases, with 19 bases of the junction left unmatched.

This clonotype was counted at least ten times. The V gene is TRBV11-2, the J gene TRBJ1-2; D not certain. Germline values: CDR1 SGHAT, CDR2 FQNNGV. V was cut by 1 base and J by 7 bases, with 10 bases left in between. This CDR3 spans 13 amino acids. The CDR3 sequence is CASSLGVLRGYTF. The CDR3 nucleotides are TGTGCCAGCAGCTTAGGGGTCCTGCGTGGCTACACCTTC.

This clonotype was observed many times. This CDR3 reads CAWSDVGDSQPQHF. CDR3 nucleotide sequence: TGTGCCTGGAGTGACGTGGGGGACAGTCAGCCCCAGCATTTT. V is TRBV30 and J is TRBJ1-5; 7 bases line up with TRBD1. The junction had 6 bases not matched to a gene; V was cut back by 1 base and J by 6 bases. Germline CDR1 is GTSNPN and CDR2 is SVGIG (reference sequence). This CDR3 contains 14 residues. Full variable domain (missing parts from reference TRBV30 and TRBJ1-5): SQTIHQWPATLVQPVGSPLSLECTVEGTSNPNLYWYRQAAGRGLQLLFYSVGIGQISSEVPQNLSASRPQDRQFILSSKKLLLSDSGFYLCAWSDVGDSQPQHFGDGTRLSIL.

The chain is built from TRBV11-2 and TRBJ1-3; D might be TRBD1 (5 bases). V was clipped by 5 bases and J by 4 bases, with 15 bases between them. The germline gives CDR1 SGHAT, CDR2 FQNNGV. This CDR3 spans 15 amino acids. CDR3 residues: CASSQPGGWGNTIYF. In nucleotides, the CDR3 is TGTGCCAGCAGCCAACCCGGGGGATGGGGAAACACCATATATTTT. The full variable domain, rest sourced from reference TRBV11-2 and TRBJ1-3, is EAGVAQSPRYKIIEKRQSVAFWCNPISGHATLYWYQQILGQGPKLLIQFQNNGVVDDSQLPKDRFSAERLKGVDSTLKIQPAKLEDSAVYLCASSQPGGWGNTIYFGEGSWLTVV.

This clonotype came up a few times. This chain joins TRBV12-3 or TRBV12-4 and TRBJ2-5, with TRBD2 matching 7 bases. V shed 6 bases and J 0 bases; nucleotides not matched to a gene: 10. The CDR3 covers 16 residues. CDR3 loop: CASRFERGPYQETQYF. Here the CDR3 DNA reads TGTGCCAGCAGGTTTGAGCGGGGCCCCTACCAAGAGACCCAGTACTTC.

This clonotype was counted ten times or more. This sequence joins TRBV12-3 or TRBV12-4 and TRBJ1-5; D remains unclear. V shed 3 bases and J shed 7 bases, with 7 bases lying between them. The CDR3 is 12 residues long. For the CDR3, the DNA is TGTGCCAGCAGTTTTTGGAGACAGCCCCAGCATTTT. It yields the protein CASSFWRQPQHF.

This clonotype was counted a few times. The rearrangement links TRBV5-1 to TRBJ1-6; 7 bases map to TRBD1. Germline CDR1 reads SGHRS; CDR2 reads YFSETQ. The CDR3 spans 16 residues. The J segment lost 6 bases and the V segment lost 1 base, leaving 7 bases of the junction unmatched. The CDR3 region is CASSLSAGGSNSPLHF. CDR3 nucleotides: TGCGCCAGCAGCTTGTCGGCAGGGGGTTCTAATTCACCCCTCCACTTT.

Many counts were recorded for this clonotype. This chain connects TRBV6-2 or TRBV6-3 to TRBJ2-5; 9 bases line up with TRBD1. Germline V CDR1 and CDR2: MNHEY, SVGEGT. V dropped 2 bases and J dropped 5; count of bases not matched to a gene: 6. The CDR3 runs 15 residues. The CDR3 nucleotides are TGTGCCAGCAGTTACCCCCGGGACAGGGCGGAGACCCAGTACTTC. Protein: CASSYPRDRAETQYF.

To note about this clonotype: A read error may explain this, as a much larger clone is one base away. As DNA, the CDR3 is TGTGCCAGCAGTTCGCGACAGCCAACCCTTAGGTCCAAAAACATTCAGTACTTC. As protein: CASSSRQPTLRSKNIQYF. The V gene is TRBV12-3 or TRBV12-4, the J gene TRBJ2-4; TRBD1 might be the D (5 bases). CDR3 length: 18 residues. V lost 4 bases and J 2 bases, leaving 21 bases between the germline ends.

V usage is TRBV12-3 or TRBV12-4 and J usage is TRBJ2-2, with D tentatively TRBD2 (6 bases). Trimming took off 4 bases at V and 3 bases at J, with 12 bases between the two ends. The CDR3 is 15 residues long. In DNA form, the CDR3 reads TGTGCCAGCAGTTGGGGGGACCGTTACACCGGGGAGCTGTTTTTT. Translation: CASSWGDRYTGELFF.

This chain links TRBV6-1 with TRBJ2-7, with 7 bases aligning to TRBD1. The CDR3 loop spans 12 amino acids. J was trimmed by 12 bases and V by 8 bases; bases with no gene match: 13. The germline V gene has CDR1 MNHNS and CDR2 SASEGT. The DNA for the CDR3 is TGTGCCAGCTGGGGCGACAGGGTCAGGTTGTACTTC. The encoded protein is CASWGDRVRLYF.

This clonotype was observed a few times. The J gene is TRBJ1-1, the V gene TRBV30; perhaps TRBD1 as D (5 bases). The CDR3 has 14 residues. V was cut by 0 bases and J by 5 bases, with 13 bases left in between. Germline-derived CDR1 and CDR2 are GTSNPN and SVGIG (reference sequence). The CDR3 DNA reads as TGTGCCTGGAGTGTACTCATGGGGGGTACTGAAGCTTTCTTT. Amino acids: CAWSVLMGGTEAFF.

The rearrangement uses TRBV18 and TRBJ1-6; D is undetermined. The V end lost 1 base, the J end lost 10 bases, and 14 bases lay between the germline ends. Per the germline V gene, CDR1 is KGHSH and CDR2 is LQKENI. The length of the CDR3 is 15 residues. DNA for the CDR3: TGTGCCAGCTCACCACGGGAGTTTGAATACTCACCCCTCCACTTT. Translation gives CASSPREFEYSPLHF.

This rearrangement joins TRBV18 to TRBJ1-1; TRBD1 aligns across 9 bases. CDR3 size: 20 residues. Germline-derived CDR1 and CDR2 are KGHSH and LQKENI. The V segment lost 3 bases and the J segment 0 bases; nucleotides outside the gene matches: 17. As DNA, the CDR3 is TGTGCCAGCTCACCTCAGTTGGGACAGGGTGCCTTATCCATGAACACTGAAGCTTTCTTT. Translating gives CASSPQLGQGALSMNTEAFF.

This clonotype was counted ten times or more. The CDR3 DNA is TGTGCCAGCAGTTTGGCCCCACCGGGACAGGGCTACGAGCAGTACTTC. The encoded protein is CASSLAPPGQGYEQYF. The chain combines TRBV7-6 with TRBJ2-7, with TRBD1 identical over 9 bases. V was clipped by 6 bases and J by 3 bases; unmatched bases: 12. Germline CDR1 and CDR2: SGHVS and FNYEAQ. The CDR3 has 16 residues.

This clonotype was seen many times. The rearrangement joins TRBV11-2 to TRBJ2-5; D ambiguous. The germline V gene encodes CDR1 SGHAT and CDR2 FQNNGV. This CDR3 is 15 amino acids long. Trimming shortened V by 4 bases and J by 2 bases, and 14 bases separated the two germline ends. CDR3 DNA sequence: TGTGCCAGCAGCTCATACACGGAATTGCAAGAGACCCAGTACTTC. Its protein product is CASSSYTELQETQYF.

The chain combines TRBV6-2 or TRBV6-3 with TRBJ1-1; a possible D gene is TRBD1 (6 bases). The germline V gene encodes CDR1 MNHEY and CDR2 SVGEGT. This CDR3 is built from 14 residues. Deletions cut 0 bases from V and 5 bases from J, with 10 bases between. CDR3 residues: CASSYSGAWTEAFF. CDR3 DNA: TGTGCCAGCAGTTACTCGGGGGCTTGGACTGAAGCTTTCTTT.

V gene TRBV3-1 combines with J gene TRBJ2-7; D is perhaps TRBD1 (6 bases). CDR1 LGHDT and CDR2 YNNKEL come from the germline V gene (reference sequence). Trimming removed 0 bases from V and 4 bases from J, with 10 bases in between. The CDR3 is made up of 14 amino acids. This CDR3 is CASSQDQGRYEQYF. CDR3 bases: TGTGCCAGCAGCCAAGATCAGGGGCGATACGAGCAGTACTTC.

CDR3 sequence (DNA): TGCAGCGTCTCGACTAGCGGGAGTTGGAGCGGGGAGCTGTTTTTT. Translated, it gives CSVSTSGSWSGELFF. The genes are TRBV29-1 and TRBJ2-2; TRBD2 agrees at 12 bases. V shed 6 bases and J 7 bases; nucleotides not matched to a gene: 9. CDR1 is SQVTM, CDR2 ANQGSEA, per germline. CDR3 size: 15 residues.

This clonotype was detected only once. Because it lacks the conserved phenylalanine or tryptophan at the end, this CDR3 is likely a read error. J is TRBJ1-5 and V is TRBV4-1; 8 positions match TRBD1. The CDR3 length is 16 residues. CDR1 and CDR2 from the germline V gene are MGHRA and YSYEKL. V shed 3 bases and J 7 bases; nucleotides not matched to a gene: 11. CDR3 in amino acids: CASSQETDRGRQPQHS. The CDR3 DNA is TGCGCCAGCAGCCAGGAAACAGACAGGGGAAGACAGCCCCAGCATTCT.